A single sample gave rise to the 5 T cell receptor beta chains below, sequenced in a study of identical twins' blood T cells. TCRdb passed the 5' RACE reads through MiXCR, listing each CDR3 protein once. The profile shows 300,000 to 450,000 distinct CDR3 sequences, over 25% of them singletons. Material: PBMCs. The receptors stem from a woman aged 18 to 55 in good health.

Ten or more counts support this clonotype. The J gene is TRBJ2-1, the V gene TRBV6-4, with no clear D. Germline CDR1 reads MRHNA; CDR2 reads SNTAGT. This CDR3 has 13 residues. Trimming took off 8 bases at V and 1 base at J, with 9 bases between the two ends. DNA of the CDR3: TGTGCCAGCTCCAAGGAGTCCTACAATGAGCAGTTCTTC. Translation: CASSKESYNEQFF.

For the CDR3, the DNA is TGTGCCAGCAGCCCGAAAACAACTAATGAAAAACTGTTTTTT. Translation: CASSPKTTNEKLFF. This chain joins TRBV7-9 and TRBJ1-4; D remains ambiguous. The germline gives CDR1 SEHNR, CDR2 FQNEAQ (reference sequence). The ends were cut back, 5 bases at V and 0 bases at J, with 7 bases in the middle. The CDR3 has 14 amino acids. The full variable domain, rest sourced from reference TRBV7-9 and TRBJ1-4, is DTGVSQNPRHKITKRGQNVTFRCDPISEHNRLYWYRQTLGQGPEFLTYFQNEAQLEKSRLLSDRFSAERPKGSFSTLEIQRTEQGDSAMYLCASSPKTTNEKLFFGSGTQLSVL.

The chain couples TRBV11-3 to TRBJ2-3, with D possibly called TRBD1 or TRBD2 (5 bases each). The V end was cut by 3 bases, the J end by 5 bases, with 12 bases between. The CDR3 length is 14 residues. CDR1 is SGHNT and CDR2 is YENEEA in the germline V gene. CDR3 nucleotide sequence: TGTGCCAGCAGCTTTTCTGGGGACCAAGATACGCAGTATTTT. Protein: CASSFSGDQDTQYF.

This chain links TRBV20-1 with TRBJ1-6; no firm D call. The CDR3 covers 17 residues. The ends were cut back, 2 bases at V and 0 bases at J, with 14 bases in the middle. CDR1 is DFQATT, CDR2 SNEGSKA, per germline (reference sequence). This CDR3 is CSARPGIESSYNSPLHF. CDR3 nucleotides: TGCAGTGCTAGACCCGGCATAGAGAGCTCCTATAATTCACCCCTCCACTTT.

The CDR3 sequence: CASRPGFLSGSNTEAFF. In DNA, the CDR3 is TGTGCCAGCAGACCTGGTTTCCTCTCTGGATCGAACACTGAAGCTTTCTTT. The V and J genes are TRBV7-9 and TRBJ1-1, with D uncertain. Per germline, CDR1 SEHNR and CDR2 FQNEAQ (reference sequence). Trimming removed 6 bases at V and 1 base at J, with 21 bases between. The CDR3 has 17 amino acids. The complete variable domain, with remaining parts taken from reference TRBV7-9 and TRBJ1-1, reads DTGVSQNPRHKITKRGQNVTFRCDPISEHNRLYWYRQTLGQGPEFLTYFQNEAQLEKSRLLSDRFSAERPKGSFSTLEIQRTEQGDSAMYLCASRPGFLSGSNTEAFFGQGTRLTVV.